The subject of this entry is one T cell receptor (beta chain). Its antigen is unknown. No base qualities exist here, and no much larger clone lies one base off it. TCRbeta CDR3 regions were amplified from genomic DNA using the immunoSEQ Assay, a bias-controlled multiplex PCR. From the authors' description of their analysis: The number of nucleated cells in each sample was estimated from the amplification of reference gene primers within the assay. To quantify the absolute abundance of each unique TCRbeta CDR3 rearrangement, sequence reads were collapsed and filtered. Productive Simpson clonality was computed per sample as the square root of Simpson's diversity index over productive rearrangements. TCRdb stores this immuneACCESS table with in-frame sequences only. Part of the clones is absent; in the studies checked, under half of the shortfall reflects unresolved V genes, and no reason is known for the rest. That table furnishes V, J and clone size, whereas the DNA furnished D and trimming. Across this sample there are some 260,000 clones, with roughly 80% seen only once. The ten biggest clones cover 3.5% to 5% of the sample.

This sample was taken from a study of blood T cell repertoires in COVID-19 (dated by TCRdb to 2018 to 2020). Broadly, across the study: Samples from collaborators originated in the United States, Italy and Spain and spanned both the acute and convalescent phases of COVID-19. The prospective study material was composed of cDNA or gDNA derived from T cells, B-cell-depleted T cells, or PBMCs. Deeply sampled blood TCRbeta repertoires from subjects exposed to, actively infected with, or recovered from COVID-19 were included in the dataset. A freely available public database, intended as a resource for researchers studying the immune response to SARS-CoV-2, is where the repertoires were released. Samples were obtained from the ongoing ImmuneRACE study (first 160 participants) and from about 1,300 subjects provided by 6 global collaborators. Nearly every sample came with metadata listing a de-identified subject ID, COVID-19 status, age in years and sex. HLA class I and class II types, where available, came from metadata supplied by the sample provider rather than from assay-based typing.

Broader findings and caveats from the paper: Clinical and demographic metadata were provided uncurated, with the amount varying by source and participant.

Enrolling through a virtual design, the prospective study's participants ranged in age from roughly 18 to 100 years and lived across roughly 23 United States geographic areas. In the prospective study, participants were assigned to cohorts based on the clinical history participants reported in a screening survey and a study questionnaire. In the prospective study, whole blood, serum and a nasopharyngeal or oropharyngeal swab were collected from each participant by mobile phlebotomists. Participants in the prospective study had the option to provide additional blood draws and questionnaires over a roughly 2-month period. Blood samples from the prospective study were shipped frozen or at room temperature prior to DNA extraction. V loses 6 bases at its end and J loses 4 bases; junction bases beyond the gene matches: 13. The CDR3 starts with the cysteine, ends with the valine, and has 16 residues. The read is trimmed to its CDR3 DNA, 48 bases read in frame from base 1. CDR1 and CDR2 were assigned from the germline V gene as SGHVS and FQNEAQ.

Sequencing used PBMCs or T cells enriched from blood (not recorded which). The chain links TRBV7-8 with TRBJ2-7; 9 central bases correspond to TRBD1. The receptor was isolated from a young man with acute COVID-19. The base sequence is TGTGCCAGCAGTCCCCCGCGGACAGGGGCTCCTTACGAGCAGTACGTC. Its amino acids are CASSPPRTGAPYEQYV.